Listed below are T cell receptor beta chains from one sample, sequenced in a study of T cells in Graves' hyperthyroidism and ophthalmopathy. TCRdb ran MiXCR on the multiplex PCR reads and lists one entry per CDR3 protein. The table includes about 380,000 distinct CDR3 sequences, roughly 14% detected once. Sequencing was done on a sample of blood. The receptors come from a man aged 30 to 45 with Graves' hyperthyroidism that later progressed to Graves' ophthalmopathy. Both conserved end residues are part of each CDR3. The D gene is left open where the match is weak. The size of a clone is reported for some rows only, either as once, few or many, or as a class for expanded clones.

j_gene | len | v_gene | d_gene | abundance | CDR3nt | CDR3aa
TRBJ2-1 | 19 | TRBV7-9 | TRBD2 | many | TGTGCCAGCAGCTTGGCCTTGGGGCTAGCGGAGTACTCCTACAATGAGCAGTTCTTC | CASSLALGLAEYSYNEQFF
TRBJ1-1 | 14 | TRBV11-2 | NA | many | TGTGCCAGCAGCTTAGAAAGTCGGCACACTGAAGCTTTCTTT | CASSLESRHTEAFF
TRBJ2-2 | 15 | TRBV5-1 | TRBD1 | NA | TGCGCCAGCAGCATGCAGGGGGCGGGCACCGGGGAGCTGTTTTTT | CASSMQGAGTGELFF
TRBJ2-7 | 14 | TRBV9 | TRBD1 | many | TGTGCCAGCAGCGAACAGGGGGCCTCCTACGAGCAGTACTTC | CASSEQGASYEQYF
TRBJ1-1 | 13 | TRBV10-3 | NA | many | TGTGCCATCAGCCTATCGGCGAACACTGAAGCTTTCTTT | CAISLSANTEAFF
TRBJ1-5 | 14 | TRBV20-1 | NA | many | TGCAGTGCTAGTTCCGGGGTAGGATGGCAGCCCCAGCATTTT | CSASSGVGWQPQHF
TRBJ2-2 | 17 | TRBV6-1 | TRBD1 | NA | TGTGCCAGCAGCCACCGGGACAGGGTGGGGGGGCCCGGGGAGCTGTTTTTT | CASSHRDRVGGPGELFF
TRBJ1-1 | 15 | TRBV6-1 | NA | many | TGTGCCAGCAGAAACGACAGACCTCTGAACACTGAAGCTTTCTTT | CASRNDRPLNTEAFF
TRBJ1-3 | 13 | TRBV29-1 | NA | NA | TGCAGCGTTTTAGGGGCCTCTGGAAACACCATATATTTT | CSVLGASGNTIYF
TRBJ2-2 | 14 | TRBV6-5 | NA | NA | TGTGCCAGCAGTGTAAGAGGGGGGAGCGGGGAGCTGTTTTTT | CASSVRGGSGELFF
TRBJ2-4 | 14 | TRBV20-1 | TRBD1 | many | TGCAGTGCTCGACACAGGGGGTGGGAGAACATTCAGTACTTC | CSARHRGWENIQYF
TRBJ2-3 | 14 | TRBV11-2 | NA | many | TGTGCCAGCGGTCTAGGGGCCATCACAGATACGCAGTATTTT | CASGLGAITDTQYF
TRBJ2-3 | 14 | TRBV6-1 | NA | NA | TGTGCCAGCAGTTTGCAGTTGAGCACAGATACGCAGTATTTT | CASSLQLSTDTQYF
TRBJ2-7 | 13 | TRBV20-1 | NA | many | TGCAGTGCTAGAGCCCCGGCCAACTACGAGCAGTACTTC | CSARAPANYEQYF
TRBJ1-5 | 15 | TRBV19 | NA | once | TGTGCCAGTAGTAGACAGGACTCCTCGAATCAGCCCCAGCATTTT | CASSRQDSSNQPQHF
TRBJ2-6 | 15 | TRBV28 | TRBD1 | NA | TGTGCCAGCGGGACAGCTAGCTCTGGGGCCAACGTCCTGACTTTC | CASGTASSGANVLTF
TRBJ2-3 | 13 | TRBV12-3/TRBV12-4 | NA | many | TGTGCCAGCAGTTTGCGGTACACAGATACGCAGTATTTT | CASSLRYTDTQYF
TRBJ2-2 | 16 | TRBV5-1 | TRBD2 | few | TGCGCCAGCAGCTCAGAGCCGGGACTAGCGAGCGGGGAGCTGTTTTTT | CASSSEPGLASGELFF
TRBJ2-2 | 10 | TRBV7-9 | NA | NA | TGTGCCAGCAGCTTCGAGGAGCTGTTTTTT | CASSFEELFF
TRBJ1-5 | 14 | TRBV6-1 | NA | many | TGTGCCAGCAGTGAAGCTAGCCTCCAATGGCCCCAGCATTTT | CASSEASLQWPQHF
TRBJ1-5 | 14 | TRBV7-6 | NA | few | TGTGCCAGCAGCTCCAGCAGTGAAGATCAGCCCCAGCATTTT | CASSSSSEDQPQHF
TRBJ2-2 | 15 | TRBV11-2 | NA | few | TGTGCCAGCAGCTTAGACAGGGTTTACACCGGGGAGCTGTTTTTT | CASSLDRVYTGELFF
TRBJ2-1 | 16 | TRBV28 | NA | many | TGTGCCAGCAGTTCGCCCCGGGGACACAGCTCCCTTGAGCAGTTCTTC | CASSSPRGHSSLEQFF